This entry lists 32 T cell receptor beta chains sequenced from one sample in a study of blood T cell repertoires in COVID-19 (dated by TCRdb to about 2020). The method behind the library was the immunoSEQ multiplex PCR assay. TCRdb took this table from immuneACCESS and kept in-frame rearrangements with V and J called. Such tables lack part of the clones; where checked against another copy, unresolved V genes explain under half of the gap, and the rest is unexplained. Across this sample there are hundreds of thousands of clones, with over 75% seen only once. The ten top clones hold around 1.1% of the sample. Sequencing input: PBMCs or T cells enriched from blood (not recorded which). All receptors come from a young man who had recovered from COVID-19.

CDR3 sequence reads: CASSGQGGGYEQYF. CDR3 nucleotide sequence: TGTGCCAGTAGCGGACAGGGAGGGGGGTACGAGCAGTACTTC. The genes are TRBV19 and TRBJ2-7, with TRBD1 as a possible D gene (8 bases). Trimming removed 6 bases from V and 4 bases from J, with 16 bases in between. The CDR3 sequence is 14 residues long. CDR1 is LNHDA, CDR2 SQIVND, per germline (reference sequence).

On this clone: Other DNA sequences in the same sample also yield this CDR3. This sequence joins TRBV28 and TRBJ2-7; no clear D. This CDR3 has 12 amino acids. Germline CDR1 reads MDHEN; CDR2 reads SYDVKM. The ends were cut back, 2 bases at V and 4 bases at J, with 6 bases in the middle. CDR3 loop: CASSLPSYEQYF. Here the CDR3 DNA reads TGTGCCAGCAGTTTACCCTCTTACGAGCAGTACTTC.

The V and J genes are TRBV19 and TRBJ2-5; 10 nucleotides align to TRBD2. Germline loops: CDR1 LNHDA, CDR2 SQIVND (reference sequence). The CDR3 contains 15 residues. The V segment lost 0 bases and the J segment 7 bases; nucleotides outside the gene matches: 5. The chain's CDR3 is CASSIDGTSVRTQYF. In DNA, the CDR3 is TGTGCCAGTAGTATAGACGGGACTAGCGTAAGGACCCAGTACTTC.

The chain uses TRBV7-9 and TRBJ1-5; TRBD1 matches at 10 bases. The CDR3 is made up of 16 amino acids. The V gene end was trimmed by 5 bases and the J gene end by 7 bases; junction bases not matched to a gene: 11. The V gene's germline CDR1 is SEHNR and CDR2 FQNEAQ (reference sequence). The CDR3 nucleotides are TGTGCCAGCAGCCCACCCGGGACAGGGGAAATACAGCCCCAGCATTTT. Amino acid sequence: CASSPPGTGEIQPQHF.

This sequence joins TRBV10-1 and TRBJ2-7; D possibly corresponds to TRBD1 (7 bases). Germline V gives CDR1 WNHNN, CDR2 SYGVQD (reference sequence). Between the trimmed V and J ends, which lost 2 bases and 6 bases, there was a span of 14 bases. This CDR3 comprises 14 residues. The chain's CDR3 is CASSEGWQGGEQYF. The CDR3 coding sequence is TGCGCCAGCAGTGAGGGTTGGCAGGGGGGCGAGCAGTACTTC.

This chain connects TRBV4-1 to TRBJ2-7; 7 bases are a match to TRBD1. Germline lookup yields CDR1 MGHRA and CDR2 YSYEKL. V was clipped by 1 base and J by 1 base; unmatched bases: 7. This CDR3 region has 16 residues. CDR3 region: CASSQVPGQLSYEQYF. CDR3 bases: TGCGCCAGCAGCCAAGTCCCGGGACAGTTGTCCTACGAGCAGTACTTC.

The chain recombines TRBV12-3 or TRBV12-4 with TRBJ1-2; TRBD1 might be the D (5 bases). The length of the CDR3 is 12 residues. Deletions cut 1 base from V and 8 bases from J, with 8 bases between. The CDR3 loop is CASSLGGPGYTF. The DNA for the CDR3 is TGTGCCAGCAGTTTAGGGGGCCCAGGCTACACCTTC.

This clone was counted between two and nine times. Other DNA sequences in this sample translate to the same CDR3. V gene TRBV12-3 or TRBV12-4 combines with J gene TRBJ2-7; a possible D gene is TRBD2 (5 bases). The V end lost 3 bases, the J end lost 4 bases, and 7 bases lay between the germline ends. The CDR3 is 12 amino acids. CDR3 DNA sequence: TGTGCCAGCAGTTTGACGGGGTACGAGCAGTACTTC. Its protein product is CASSLTGYEQYF.

The rearrangement links TRBV29-1 to TRBJ1-1; D unclear. The germline V gene encodes CDR1 SQVTM and CDR2 ANQGSEA. Trimming stripped 4 bases from V and 2 bases from J, with 5 bases between. The CDR3 consists of 11 residues. The CDR3 protein is CSVVVNTEAFF. DNA of the CDR3: TGCAGCGTTGTAGTCAACACTGAAGCTTTCTTT. The entire variable domain, with the rest obtained from reference TRBV29-1 and TRBJ1-1, is as follows: SAVISQKPSRDICQRGTSLTIQCQVDSQVTMMFWYRQQPGQSLTLIATANQGSEATYESGFVIDKFPISRPNLTFSTLTVSNMSPEDSSIYLCSVVVNTEAFFGQGTRLTVV.

V usage is TRBV19 and J usage is TRBJ2-2; the D gene is possibly TRBD2 (6 bases). The CDR3 extends over 15 amino acids. V lost 10 bases to trimming and J lost 6 bases, with 21 bases between them. Germline V gene lookup returns CDR1 LNHDA and CDR2 SQIVND (reference sequence). This CDR3 is CATNFGGGWAGELFF. In DNA form, the CDR3 reads TGTGCCACTAACTTTGGGGGAGGCTGGGCCGGGGAGCTGTTTTTT.

This clone was seen once. The genes are TRBV5-1 and TRBJ2-7; 12 bases agree with TRBD2. The CDR3 is 17 residues long. With 1 base clipped from V and 2 bases from J, the junction kept 7 bases outside the gene matches. Germline CDR1 is SGHRS and CDR2 is YFSETQ. The CDR3 loop is CASSLRTSGTRTYEQYF. The CDR3 DNA reads TGCGCCAGCAGCTTGCGGACTAGCGGGACAAGAACCTACGAGCAGTACTTC.

The V gene is TRBV5-1, the J gene TRBJ1-1, with 9 bases aligning to TRBD1. Germline trimming cut 1 base from V and 3 bases from J; bases unmatched to any gene: 7. CDR3 length: 16 residues. CDR1 and CDR2 (germline): SGHRS, YFSETQ. The CDR3 loop is CASSLTGGKVDTEAFF. The CDR3 bases are TGCGCCAGCAGCTTGACAGGGGGCAAGGTGGACACTGAAGCTTTCTTT.

The chain carries TRBV7-8 and TRBJ2-7, with D hard to call. The V end lost 4 bases, the J end lost 2 bases, and 9 bases lay between the germline ends. The germline V gene encodes CDR1 SGHVS and CDR2 FQNEAQ. There are 13 residues in the CDR3. CDR3 nucleotide sequence: TGTGCCAGCAGCTCCGACAAAACCTACGAGCAGTACTTC. It codes for CASSSDKTYEQYF.

The rearrangement uses TRBV7-2 and TRBJ2-2; D uncertain. Germline V CDR1 and CDR2: SGHTA, FQGNSA. Trimming removed 6 bases at V and 4 bases at J, with 12 bases between. CDR3 size: 14 residues. The CDR3, as DNA: TGTGCCAGCAGGTGGCAGGTCGTCACCGGGGAGCTGTTTTTT. Translating gives CASRWQVVTGELFF.

The chain recombines TRBV7-8 with TRBJ2-1; 7 bases align to TRBD2. Germline trimming cut 0 bases from V and 0 bases from J; bases unmatched to any gene: 5. The CDR3 spans 17 residues. The V gene's germline CDR1 is SGHVS and CDR2 FQNEAQ. The CDR3 DNA reads TGTGCCAGCAGCTTAGCTCTAGCGGTAGACTCCTACAATGAGCAGTTCTTC. Protein product: CASSLALAVDSYNEQFF.

The rearrangement joins TRBV11-2 to TRBJ2-3, with D perhaps matching TRBD2 (5 bases). Germline V gene data show CDR1 as SGHAT and CDR2 as FQNNGV. The CDR3 is 14 residues long. Trimming cost V 1 base and J 6 bases, with 11 bases left between them. CDR3 DNA sequence: TGTGCCAGCAGCTTAGGATTTCCGGGGGATACGCAGTATTTT. Its translation: CASSLGFPGDTQYF.

The chain couples TRBV9 to TRBJ1-2, with a tentative D call TRBD1 (5 bases). Deletions cut 3 bases from V and 6 bases from J, with 6 bases between. The germline V gene has CDR1 SGDLS and CDR2 YYNGEE. The CDR3 is made up of 11 amino acids. CDR3 DNA sequence: TGTGCCAGCAGCGCCAGGGATGGCTACACCTTC. Amino acids: CASSARDGYTF.

V usage is TRBV5-1 and J usage is TRBJ2-1; D is unclear. The V and J ends lost 4 bases and 6 bases respectively, with 8 bases between them. This CDR3 has 12 amino acids. The germline gives CDR1 SGHRS, CDR2 YFSETQ. CDR3 loop: CASSLQSNEQFF. The CDR3 coding sequence is TGCGCCAGCAGCCTACAGAGCAATGAGCAGTTCTTC.

This clone was seen a single time. The chain uses TRBV7-9 and TRBJ1-6; 9 bases are shared with TRBD1. The CDR3 is 15 amino acids. V dropped 0 bases and J dropped 14; count of bases not matched to a gene: 8. Germline V gives CDR1 SEHNR, CDR2 FQNEAQ (reference sequence). CDR3 nucleotide sequence: TGTGCCAGCAGCTTAGCTGGACAGGGGACCTTGACCCTCCACTTT. Its protein is CASSLAGQGTLTLHF.

The chain is built from TRBV15 and TRBJ1-3, with no clear D. The CDR3 sequence is 12 residues long. The germline gives CDR1 LNHNV, CDR2 YYDKDF (reference sequence). Trimming left V 2 bases short and J 9 bases short, with 8 bases between. In DNA, the CDR3 is TGTGCCACCAGCAGAAACATTGGCACCATATATTTT. Residues: CATSRNIGTIYF.

This clone was seen once. The CDR3 coding sequence is TGTGCCAGCAGTGTCCCACTAGCGCCGGAAGAGGAGACCCAGTACTTC. Translated: CASSVPLAPEEETQYF. This chain uses TRBV6-1 with TRBJ2-5, with 7 bases identical to TRBD2. V shed 4 bases and J 5 bases; nucleotides not matched to a gene: 13. This CDR3 comprises 16 residues. Germline CDR1 is MNHNS and CDR2 is SASEGT.

This clone appeared a single time. The rearrangement links TRBV18 to TRBJ2-7, with TRBD2 identical over 11 bases. The CDR3 has 16 amino acids. V lost 5 bases and J lost 4; bases outside the gene matches: 10. Germline lookup yields CDR1 KGHSH and CDR2 LQKENI. CDR3 residues: CASSTSSGRAGYEQYF. CDR3 sequence (DNA): TGTGCCAGCTCAACTAGTAGCGGGAGGGCCGGTTACGAGCAGTACTTC.

This clone was counted a single time. V and J are TRBV24-1 and TRBJ2-3, with 7 nucleotides matching TRBD1. Germline loops: CDR1 KGHDR, CDR2 SFDVKD. The CDR3 runs 14 residues. V shed 2 bases and J 4 bases; nucleotides not matched to a gene: 2. Written as DNA, the CDR3 is TGTGCCACCAGTGATTGGACAGGCGCAGATACGCAGTATTTT. It codes for CATSDWTGADTQYF.

V usage is TRBV10-2 and J usage is TRBJ2-3, with TRBD2 identical over 9 bases. This CDR3 has 16 amino acids. The germline V gene encodes CDR1 WSHSY and CDR2 SAAADI. J lost 5 bases, V lost 4 bases, and 10 bases had no gene match. The CDR3 reads CASSGSSSGIGDTQYF. The CDR3 DNA sequence: TGCGCCAGCAGTGGATCGTCTAGCGGGATCGGAGATACGCAGTATTTT.

This chain uses TRBV10-3 with TRBJ1-2; D may be TRBD1 (6 bases). Germline lookup yields CDR1 ENHRY and CDR2 SYGVKD. The CDR3 loop spans 13 amino acids. Between the trimmed V and J ends, which lost 5 bases and 6 bases, there was a span of 13 bases. The CDR3 DNA follows: TGTGCCATCAGTCGACAGGAAAAAAATGGCTACACCTTC. Encoded protein: CAISRQEKNGYTF.

The chain couples TRBV28 to TRBJ2-7; a weak D match, TRBD1 (7 bases). With 2 bases removed from V and 5 bases from J, the gap between germline ends came to 16 bases. Per germline, CDR1 MDHEN and CDR2 SYDVKM. The CDR3 spans 15 residues. Here the CDR3 DNA reads TGTGCCAGCAGTTTAGGTACAGGGGAGGCCCACGAGCAGTACTTC. As protein: CASSLGTGEAHEQYF.

The chain combines TRBV19 with TRBJ1-5, with 11 bases that match TRBD1. The CDR3 consists of 16 residues. Germline CDR1 LNHDA, CDR2 SQIVND (reference sequence). With V trimmed by 2 bases and J by 7 bases, 7 bases remained unmatched. CDR3 DNA sequence: TGTGCCAGTAGTATACTCGGACAGGGGGCACGACAGCCCCAGCATTTT. Its translation is CASSILGQGARQPQHF.

The CDR3 region is CASSRTGEGTQYF. The CDR3 DNA reads TGTGCCAGCAGCCGTACAGGGGAAGGGACCCAGTACTTC. This chain links TRBV7-6 with TRBJ2-5; TRBD1 matches at 7 bases. From germline, CDR1 is SGHVS and CDR2 FNYEAQ. V lost 5 bases and J lost 7; bases outside the gene matches: 7. The CDR3 is 13 residues long.

The V and J genes are TRBV28 and TRBJ1-2; 7 positions match TRBD1. The CDR3 is made up of 17 amino acids. Germline V gene lookup returns CDR1 MDHEN and CDR2 SYDVKM. V lost 6 bases, J lost 0 bases, and 13 bases stayed unmatched. The CDR3 nucleotides read TGTGCCAGCAGGACTGGAGGGGGCCCCCCAGCTAACTATGGCTACACCTTC. Its translation: CASRTGGGPPANYGYTF.

The chain uses TRBV9 and TRBJ2-1; 10 nucleotides match TRBD2. Germline lookup yields CDR1 SGDLS and CDR2 YYNGEE. There are 15 residues in the CDR3. J lost 8 bases, V lost 0 bases, and 5 bases had no gene match. In DNA form, the CDR3 reads TGTGCCAGCAGCGTAGCTAGCGGGAGTATATATGAGCAGTTCTTC. It is translated as CASSVASGSIYEQFF.

V gene TRBV5-1 combines with J gene TRBJ1-2; 10 bases are a match to TRBD1. The length of the CDR3 is 14 residues. Germline lookup yields CDR1 SGHRS and CDR2 YFSETQ. V shed 2 bases and J 5 bases; nucleotides not matched to a gene: 3. This CDR3 is CASSFGTGVYGYTF. CDR3 DNA: TGCGCCAGCAGCTTTGGGACAGGGGTTTATGGCTACACCTTC.

J is TRBJ1-1 and V is TRBV7-6; D is ambiguous. Per germline, CDR1 SGHVS and CDR2 FNYEAQ. This CDR3 is 11 amino acids long. The V gene lost 3 bases and the J gene lost 6 bases, with 5 bases spanning the gap. The CDR3 bases are TGTGCCAGCAGCTTTTCTTCTGAAGCTTTCTTT. It encodes CASSFSSEAFF.